This entry is about one T cell receptor (beta chain). Its antigen is unidentified. This sample is drawn from a study of Ad26.COV2.S vaccination and SARS-CoV-2 variants. Study overall: As a participant in COV1001, the donor was in the Ad26.COV2.S trial arm. By the intramuscular route, Ad26.COV2.S was given once, or twice 56 days apart. The study's findings and limits: It was vaccine recipients, not placebo recipients, who had the higher spike-specific TCR breadth.

CDR1 LNHDA and CDR2 SQIVND come from the germline V gene (reference sequence). The ends lost 3 bases at V and 5 bases at J; junction bases unmatched: 9. The CDR3 is 15 amino acids. The data were produced by immunoSEQ multiplex PCR, yet TCRdb's version contains in-frame clones alone and is incomplete. Of about 480,000 clones listed, around 85% are singletons. Specified treatment: 15 to 20 received Ad26.COV2.S at low or high dose, single or two shots; about 5 received placebo; per-sample allocation not given. All samples were drawn on day 63, counting from the first vaccine or placebo injection. An Ad26 vector expressing Wuhan-strain SARS-CoV-2 spike constituted the vaccine.

The material was peripheral blood, obtained in a trial of Ad26.COV2.S vaccine versus placebo. V gene TRBV19 combines with J gene TRBJ1-1; 7 nucleotides agree with TRBD1. The clonotype originates from a person aged 18-65 years who received the Ad26.COV2.S COVID-19 vaccine or a placebo. For the CDR3, the DNA is TGTGCCAGTAGTATCCGAGGGAACAGGGGAACTGAAGCTTTCTTT. Its translation is CASSIRGNRGTEAFF.